This entry concerns a single TCR beta chain. Its antigen is not identified. This sample was included in a study of vaccination effects on CD4 cells after COVID-19. ViraFEST expansion of antigen-specific CD4+ T cells with viral peptide pools preceded sequencing. Culture proceeded for approximately nine days, and CD4+ T cells were then isolated. Vaccine recipients, nucleocapsid antibody negative, had no prior SARS-CoV-2 infection. PBMC cultures contained approximately 1.8 million cells per well, around 10 IU/ml IL-2 and roughly 9.4 ug/ml peptides. Germline CDR1 SGHAT, CDR2 FQNNGV. The CDR3 totals 13 residues. Trimming shortened V by 5 bases and J by 3 bases, and 11 bases separated the two germline ends. Assay: immunoSEQ multiplex PCR; the TCRdb copy retains only in-frame clones and omits some. Of tens of thousands of clones detected, about 74% appear once; the ten largest clones hold more than 3%.

The sequence was collected from a human donor who received a COVID-19 vaccine. J is TRBJ2-7 and V is TRBV11-2, with D unresolved. The input for sequencing was CD4+ T cells from PBMCs cultured with SARS-CoV-2 spike peptides, taken before COVID-19 vaccination. The CDR3 nucleotides read TGTGCCAGCAGCGAGGACCGAAACTACGAGCAGTACTTC. This sequence encodes CASSEDRNYEQYF.